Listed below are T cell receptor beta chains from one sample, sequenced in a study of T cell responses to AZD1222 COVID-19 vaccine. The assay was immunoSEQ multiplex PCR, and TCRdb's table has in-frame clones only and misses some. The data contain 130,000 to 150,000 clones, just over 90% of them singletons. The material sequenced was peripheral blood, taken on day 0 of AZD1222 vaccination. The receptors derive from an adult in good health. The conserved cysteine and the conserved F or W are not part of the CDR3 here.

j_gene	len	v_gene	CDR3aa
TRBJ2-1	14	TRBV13	ASSPRTSGVYNEQF
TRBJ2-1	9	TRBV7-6	ASSSANEQF
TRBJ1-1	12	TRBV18	ASSAGTGNTEAF
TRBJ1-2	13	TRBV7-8	ASSLTRIRDYGYT
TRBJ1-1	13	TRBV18	ASSPGQAFVAEAF
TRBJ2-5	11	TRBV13	ASSLNQQETQY
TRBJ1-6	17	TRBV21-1	ASRGVGRDSPRSNSPLH
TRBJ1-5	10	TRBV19	ASKDSDQPQH
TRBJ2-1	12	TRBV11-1	ASRTGFSYNEQF
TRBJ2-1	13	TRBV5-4	ASSATLGASDEQF
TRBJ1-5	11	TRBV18	ATGQGAHQPQH
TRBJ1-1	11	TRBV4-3	ASSQVRSREAF